Each of the 6 T cell receptor beta chains below was sequenced from the same sample in a study of read filtering for tumor transcriptome and immune sequencing. From approximately 400 ng of RNA, a library with molecular barcoded alpha/delta and beta/gamma adaptors was made. TCRdb ran MiXCR on the reads and lists one entry per CDR3 protein. The sample contains about 21,000 distinct CDR3 sequences, roughly 23% of which appear only once. What was sequenced was a population of CD138-negative cells sorted from bone marrow. These receptors all come from a donor at least 40 years old with multiple myeloma.

This clonotype was observed at least ten times. V and J are TRBV5-1 and TRBJ1-4; D might be TRBD1 (6 bases). This CDR3 spans 16 amino acids. V shed 4 bases and J shed 7 bases, with 20 bases lying between them. Per the germline V gene, CDR1 is SGHRS and CDR2 is YFSETQ. CDR3 protein: CASSPLGAGDPEKLFF. The DNA for the CDR3 is TGCGCCAGCAGCCCCCTGGGGGCAGGGGACCCTGAAAAACTGTTTTTT.

The sample holds a few counts of this clonotype. This sequence joins TRBV30 and TRBJ2-1, with D unresolved. Trimming stripped 2 bases from V and 6 bases from J, with 8 bases between. Germline V gene sequence: CDR1 GTSNPN, CDR2 SVGIG (reference sequence). CDR3 length equals 12 residues. The CDR3 loop reads CAWSPSRNEQFF. DNA for the CDR3: TGTGCCTGGAGTCCATCGCGCAATGAGCAGTTCTTC.

The table lists this clonotype with a few counts. The rearrangement uses TRBV2 and TRBJ2-5; D is possibly TRBD1 or TRBD2 (5 bases each). This CDR3 contains 13 residues. Trimming stripped 7 bases from V and 2 bases from J, with 11 bases between. The germline CDR1 and CDR2 sequences are SNHLY and FYNNEI. The CDR3 is CASKGTLQETQYF. The CDR3, as DNA: TGTGCCAGCAAAGGGACCCTTCAAGAGACCCAGTACTTC.

This clonotype has a count of ten or more. The rearrangement links TRBV29-1 to TRBJ1-2, with D perhaps TRBD1 (6 bases). CDR3 length equals 12 residues. Germline CDR1 reads SQVTM; CDR2 reads ANQGSEA. The V gene lost 3 bases and the J gene lost 7 bases, with 12 bases spanning the gap. For the CDR3, the DNA is TGCAGCGTTGATAGACAGGTCACTGGCTACACCTTC. Translation: CSVDRQVTGYTF.

Sample share makes this clonotype medium-sized (0.01 to 0.1%). The V call is TRBV4-3, the J call TRBJ2-1; no firm D call. Looked up from germline, CDR1 is LGHNA and CDR2 is YSLEER. V lost 1 base and J 6 bases, leaving 1 base between the germline ends. The CDR3 loop spans 11 amino acids. The CDR3: CASSQGNEQFF. The CDR3 bases are TGCGCCAGCAGCCAAGGCAATGAGCAGTTCTTC.

Concerning this clonotype itself: The germline gene is not matched at one end of the junction; a read error may be the cause. The gene calls are TRBV6-2 or TRBV6-3 and TRBJ2-7, with 10 bases that match TRBD1. The CDR3 covers 14 residues. CDR1 MNHEY and CDR2 SVGEGT come from the germline V gene. CDR3 amino acids: CASSPGQGRREQCF. The CDR3 DNA sequence: TGTGCCAGCAGCCCGGGACAGGGGAGACGCGAGCAGTGCTTC.